This TCR beta chain was observed in a study of technical replicates of blood from a handful of donors. In germline, CDR1 is LGHNT, CDR2 FRNRAP. This CDR3 comprises 15 residues. V was shortened by 0 bases and J by 2 bases, with 10 bases between the two germline ends. Clones were sequenced by immunoSEQ multiplex PCR, and TCRdb holds only the in-frame ones, with some missing. The sample lists fewer than 75,000 clones; 93% were seen once. The V and J genes are TRBV12-5 and TRBJ1-1; D uncertain. The sample comprised T cells isolated from PBMCs. This clonotype originated in a human donor in good health. CDR3 protein: CASGLVLSLNTEAFF. The CDR3 DNA reads TGTGCTAGTGGTTTGGTACTTTCGTTAAACACTGAAGCTTTCTTT.